Presented here are 24 T cell receptor beta chains from one specimen sequenced in a study of control samples from healthy donors and cancer patients. Method: immunoSEQ multiplex PCR; TCRdb's copy keeps in-frame clones and lacks some. This table holds approximately 150,000 clones, 94% found once. The sequencing sample was made of blood. These receptor sequences come from a woman younger than 35 in good health.

The rearrangement uses TRBV28 and TRBJ1-1, with D perhaps matching TRBD1 (5 bases). The CDR3 is 14 amino acids. Trimming pared 5 bases from V and 4 bases from J, leaving 14 bases between. The germline V gene encodes CDR1 MDHEN and CDR2 SYDVKM. The CDR3 nucleotides are TGTGCCAGCAGTCCCAGGGTGAGAAGCACTGAAGCTTTCTTT. It codes for CASSPRVRSTEAFF.

The V and J genes are TRBV7-2 and TRBJ1-6; D not certain. The germline V and J ends were trimmed by 5 bases and 11 bases, with 16 bases remaining between them. Germline CDR1 SGHTA, CDR2 FQGNSA. The CDR3 contains 14 residues. The CDR3 DNA reads as TGTGCCAGCAGCAGTTGGACGTCACCTACACCCCTCCACTTT. Translation: CASSSWTSPTPLHF. The entire variable domain, with the rest obtained from reference TRBV7-2 and TRBJ1-6, is as follows: GAGVSQSPSNKVTEKGKDVELRCDPISGHTALYWYRQSLGQGLEFLIYFQGNSAPDKSGLPSDRFSAERTGGSVSTLTIQRTQQEDSAVYLCASSSWTSPTPLHFGNGTRLTVT.

The rearrangement links TRBV7-2 to TRBJ1-1; 7 nucleotides match TRBD1. The CDR3 sequence is 13 residues long. V was clipped by 5 bases and J by 2 bases; unmatched bases: 2. Looked up from germline, CDR1 is SGHTA and CDR2 is FQGNSA. CDR3 sequence: CASSGDRNTEAFF. The CDR3 DNA reads TGTGCCAGCAGCGGGGACAGAAACACTGAAGCTTTCTTT. The variable domain in full, completed from reference TRBV7-2 and TRBJ1-1, reads GAGVSQSPSNKVTEKGKDVELRCDPISGHTALYWYRQSLGQGLEFLIYFQGNSAPDKSGLPSDRFSAERTGGSVSTLTIQRTQQEDSAVYLCASSGDRNTEAFFGQGTRLTVV.

The chain combines TRBV15 with TRBJ1-1; D uncertain. Trimming stripped 0 bases from V and 10 bases from J, with 15 bases between. Germline values: CDR1 LNHNV, CDR2 YYDKDF (reference sequence). The CDR3 consists of 14 residues. This chain's CDR3 is CATSRDQAATRAFF. CDR3 nucleotide sequence: TGTGCCACCAGCAGAGATCAGGCGGCCACTAGAGCTTTCTTT. Complete variable domain (other parts from reference TRBV15 and TRBJ1-1): DAMVIQNPRYQVTQFGKPVTLSCSQTLNHNVMYWYQQKSSQAPKLLFHYYDKDFNNEADTPDNFQSRRPNTSFCFLDIRSPGLGDTAMYLCATSRDQAATRAFFGQGTRLTVV.

This clone was recorded only once. The rearrangement links TRBV3-1 (or the pseudogene TRBV3-2) to TRBJ1-1, with D hard to call. Trimming pared 1 base from V and 3 bases from J, leaving 9 bases between. The germline gives CDR1 LGHDT, CDR2 YNNKEL (reference sequence). The CDR3 is made up of 14 amino acids. The CDR3 spells CASSQATVHTEAFF. The CDR3 DNA reads TGTGCCAGCAGCCAAGCGACGGTGCACACTGAAGCTTTCTTT.

The chain employs TRBV6-5 and TRBJ1-2; 9 bases match TRBD1. Germline CDR1 is MNHEY and CDR2 is SVGAGI. J gave up 4 bases and V 5 bases, and 8 bases lay outside the gene matches. The CDR3 runs to 15 residues. The CDR3 is CASSRTGAMGYGYTF. CDR3 DNA: TGTGCCAGCAGTCGGACAGGGGCGATGGGCTATGGCTACACCTTC.

The rearrangement uses TRBV4-1 and TRBJ2-7; D gene unclear. The germline V and J ends were trimmed by 0 bases and 5 bases, with 14 bases remaining between them. CDR1 and CDR2 from the germline V gene are MGHRA and YSYEKL. The CDR3 runs 15 residues. CDR3 sequence reads: CASSQDLAEINEQYF. CDR3 DNA: TGCGCCAGCAGCCAAGATTTGGCAGAAATCAACGAGCAGTACTTC.

This sequence joins TRBV19 and TRBJ1-5; TRBD1 matches 7 bases. CDR1 is LNHDA, CDR2 SQIVND, per germline (reference sequence). CDR3 length equals 17 residues. With 5 bases clipped from V and 1 base from J, the junction kept 11 bases outside the gene matches. The CDR3 nucleotides are TGTGCCAGTAGTGGGATCGCCGGGACAGCCAGCAATCAGCCCCAGCATTTT. It yields the protein CASSGIAGTASNQPQHF.

The V call is TRBV6-2 or TRBV6-3, the J call TRBJ1-2; D remains ambiguous. Trimming pared 6 bases from V and 14 bases from J, leaving 16 bases between. Germline-derived CDR1 and CDR2 are MNHEY and SVGEGT. The CDR3 is made up of 11 amino acids. This chain's CDR3 is CASSRMGGRTF. The DNA for the CDR3 is TGTGCCAGCAGCCGGATGGGAGGCAGGACCTTC.

The chain links TRBV9 to TRBJ1-1; D is unclear. The CDR3 extends over 13 amino acids. Looked up from germline, CDR1 is SGDLS and CDR2 is YYNGEE. V gave up 4 bases and J gave up 3 bases, with 10 bases separating them. CDR3 sequence reads: CASSPQSYTEAFF. The CDR3 DNA sequence: TGTGCCAGCAGCCCACAGAGCTACACTGAAGCTTTCTTT.

This clone appeared a single time. The chain uses TRBV7-2 and TRBJ1-1; D is unresolved. The germline V gene has CDR1 SGHTA and CDR2 FQGNSA. This CDR3 contains 14 residues. Deletions cut 7 bases from V and 1 base from J, with 13 bases between. This CDR3 is CASTQSNWNTEAFF. The CDR3 DNA sequence: TGTGCCAGCACCCAGTCTAACTGGAACACTGAAGCTTTCTTT.

The chain combines TRBV6-2 or TRBV6-3 with TRBJ1-1, with D unclear. CDR1 is MNHEY, CDR2 SVGEGT, per germline. CDR3 length: 11 amino acids. V was trimmed by 5 bases and J by 11 bases, leaving 12 bases between them. CDR3 in amino acids: CASSRIKEAFF. DNA of the CDR3: TGTGCCAGCAGTCGGATAAAAGAGGCTTTCTTT.

The chain recombines TRBV12-3 or TRBV12-4 with TRBJ1-2; D gene unclear. The CDR3 totals 13 residues. Trimming pared 2 bases from V and 7 bases from J, leaving 11 bases between. CDR3 DNA: TGTGCCAGCAGTTTACCGGAGGCGGGTGGCTACACCTTC. Protein product: CASSLPEAGGYTF.

This rearrangement joins TRBV15 to TRBJ2-7; D is ambiguous. Trimming took off 0 bases at V and 1 base at J, with 13 bases between the two ends. The CDR3 is made up of 16 amino acids. Germline CDR1 LNHNV, CDR2 YYDKDF (reference sequence). This CDR3 is CATSRDISSSSYEQYF. CDR3 DNA sequence: TGTGCCACCAGCAGAGATATAAGCAGCAGTTCCTACGAGCAGTACTTC.

The gene calls are TRBV4-1 and TRBJ1-5, with TRBD1 matching 8 bases. Germline CDR1 and CDR2: MGHRA and YSYEKL. The CDR3 loop spans 13 amino acids. Germline trimming cut 9 bases from V and 6 bases from J; bases unmatched to any gene: 7. CDR3 nucleotide sequence: TGCGCCAGTTCGGACAGGGTCGGTCAGCCCCAGCATTTT. It translates to CASSDRVGQPQHF.

The chain recombines TRBV6-2 or TRBV6-3 with TRBJ2-7; D perhaps matches TRBD1 (6 bases). The CDR3 is 12 amino acids. The germline gives CDR1 MNHEY, CDR2 SVGEGT. Trimming left V 5 bases short and J 2 bases short, with 7 bases between. CDR3 residues: CASSRGTYEQYF. CDR3 DNA sequence: TGTGCCAGCAGTAGGGGGACCTACGAGCAGTACTTC.

The chain links TRBV5-1 to TRBJ1-1; D perhaps matches TRBD1 (5 bases). V lost 0 bases to trimming and J lost 5 bases, with 11 bases between them. The CDR3 extends over 14 amino acids. The germline V gene has CDR1 SGHRS and CDR2 YFSETQ. The CDR3 DNA is TGCGCCAGCAGCTTGGATACTGGGGGAACTGAAGCTTTCTTT. Protein sequence: CASSLDTGGTEAFF.

The J gene is TRBJ1-1, the V gene TRBV11-2, with D tentatively TRBD1 (6 bases). V was cut by 5 bases and J by 1 base, with 11 bases left in between. This CDR3 has 14 amino acids. Germline CDR1 is SGHAT and CDR2 is FQNNGV. CDR3 sequence: CASSPLTGNTEAFF. Here the CDR3 DNA reads TGTGCCAGCAGCCCCTTGACAGGGAACACTGAAGCTTTCTTT.

CDR3: CASSTLGQGKTEAFF. The CDR3 region has the DNA TGTGCCAGTAGTACCCTCGGACAGGGGAAAACTGAAGCTTTCTTT. The chain recombines TRBV19 with TRBJ1-1; 9 bases line up with TRBD1. V was pared by 4 bases and J by 5 bases, with 8 bases of the junction left unmatched. The germline CDR1 and CDR2 sequences are LNHDA and SQIVND (reference sequence). This CDR3 contains 15 residues.

This chain connects TRBV5-4 to TRBJ2-5, with D tentatively TRBD1 (6 bases). This CDR3 is 14 amino acids long. The ends were cut back, 1 base at V and 5 bases at J, with 12 bases in the middle. The germline V gene has CDR1 SGHNT and CDR2 YYREEE (reference sequence). In nucleotides, the CDR3 is TGTGCCAGCAGCTTGCAGGGGCGAGGGGAGACCCAGTACTTC. It encodes CASSLQGRGETQYF.

The V gene is TRBV6-5, the J gene TRBJ1-3; D is uncertain. CDR1 is MNHEY, CDR2 SVGAGI, per germline. The CDR3 covers 14 residues. Trimming cost V 7 bases and J 0 bases, with 10 bases left between them. DNA of the CDR3: TGTGCCAGCACCGAGAGAAGCTCTGGAAACACCATATATTTT. Translating it yields CASTERSSGNTIYF.

The chain couples TRBV6-6 to TRBJ2-5; D is perhaps TRBD2 (7 bases). The ends were cut back, 7 bases at V and 5 bases at J, with 20 bases in the middle. This CDR3 is built from 15 residues. CDR1 MNHNY and CDR2 SVGAGI come from the germline V gene (reference sequence). The chain's CDR3 is CASIPGRTVTETQYF. In DNA, the CDR3 is TGTGCCAGCATCCCCGGGAGGACAGTGACCGAGACCCAGTACTTC.

This clone was observed a few times. The chain combines TRBV3-1 (or the pseudogene TRBV3-2) with TRBJ1-1, with D uncertain. Trimming took off 1 base at V and 1 base at J, with 7 bases between the two ends. This CDR3 comprises 14 residues. Germline V lookup: CDR1 LGHDT, CDR2 YNNKEL (reference sequence). The CDR3 region is CASSQVHSNTEAFF. CDR3 nucleotides: TGTGCCAGCAGCCAAGTGCACTCGAACACTGAAGCTTTCTTT.

This chain joins TRBV7-9 and TRBJ2-7; D not certain. V lost 5 bases to trimming and J lost 1 base, with 18 bases between them. Germline V lookup: CDR1 SEHNR, CDR2 FQNEAQ (reference sequence). This CDR3 comprises 16 residues. CDR3 region: CASSALGGVISYEQYF. CDR3 sequence (DNA): TGTGCCAGCAGCGCTCTTGGTGGGGTTATTTCCTACGAGCAGTACTTC.